The sequence of this TCR beta chain was determined in a study of T cell changes during pregnancy in multiple sclerosis. The protocol was immunoSEQ multiplex PCR, while the TCRdb copy is restricted to in-frame clones and leaves out a portion. The table has under 100,000 clones, approximately 94% seen once; the top ten hold 2% to 2.5%. The sequence was collected from a female donor with multiple sclerosis, enrolled in a pregnancy study. The source material was peripheral blood, sampled in the third trimester of pregnancy.

The CDR3 spells CASSGGSYNSPLHF. The CDR3 DNA reads as TGTGCCAGCAGCGGGGGCTCCTATAATTCACCCCTCCACTTT. The chain couples TRBV25-1 to TRBJ1-6; a possible D gene is TRBD1 (5 bases). Per germline, CDR1 MGHDK and CDR2 SYGVNS. The germline V and J ends were trimmed by 6 bases and 0 bases, with 6 bases remaining between them. This CDR3 is built from 14 residues.